The sequence of this TCR beta chain was determined in a study of shared clonotypes between healthy human individuals. The overall study: Aged 18 to 49, the donors were two women and a few men.

This clone was recorded a few times. The data were produced by immunoSEQ multiplex PCR, yet TCRdb's version contains in-frame clones alone and is incomplete. Of roughly 680,000 clones listed, around 77% are singletons. The source is a woman aged 30 to 39 in good health. Sequenced material: memory CD4+ T cells sorted from blood. Sample subset: CD45RA-negative fraction.

DNA for the CDR3: TGCGCCAGCAACTGGCAAGGTGAAGAGACCCAGTACTTC. Translation: CASNWQGEETQYF. The J gene is TRBJ2-5, the V gene TRBV5-1, with no clear D. V was clipped by 6 bases and J by 3 bases, with 12 bases between them. This CDR3 is 13 amino acids long. Germline V gives CDR1 SGHRS, CDR2 YFSETQ.